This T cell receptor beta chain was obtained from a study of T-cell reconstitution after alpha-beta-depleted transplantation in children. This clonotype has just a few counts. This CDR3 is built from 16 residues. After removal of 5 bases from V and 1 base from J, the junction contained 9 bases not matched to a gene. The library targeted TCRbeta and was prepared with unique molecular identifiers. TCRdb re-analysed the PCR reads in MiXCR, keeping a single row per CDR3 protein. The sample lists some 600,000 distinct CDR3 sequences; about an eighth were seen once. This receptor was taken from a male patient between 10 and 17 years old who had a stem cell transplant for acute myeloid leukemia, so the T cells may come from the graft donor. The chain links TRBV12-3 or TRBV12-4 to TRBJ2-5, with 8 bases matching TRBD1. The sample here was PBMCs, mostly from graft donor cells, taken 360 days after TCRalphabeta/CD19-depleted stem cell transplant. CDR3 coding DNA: TGTGCCAGCAGTCCGGGACAGGTCAACATCCAAGAGACCCAGTACTTC. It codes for CASSPGQVNIQETQYF.